One and the same sample provided the 3 T cell receptor beta chains below, sequenced in a study of regulatory T cells in long-lasting Graves disease. Time point described: persistent/refractory GD, antithyroid drugs over 5 years with positive TRAb. RNA extracted from PBMCs served as the sequencing template. Arm-PCR of CDR3 regions and iRepertoire HTBI primers were the basis on which TCR beta libraries were built. TCRdb re-called the multiplex PCR reads with MiXCR, one entry per CDR3 protein. The sample gives 300,000 or so distinct CDR3 sequences, roughly a fifth of which show up once; less than 30% is in the top ten. This specimen consisted of peripheral blood mononuclear cells (PBMCs), obtained when the disease was refractory, from a patient treated with antithyroid drugs. The receptors were gathered from a female donor with Graves disease.

This chain uses TRBV11-2 with TRBJ2-1; TRBD2 matches 13 bases. Germline lookup yields CDR1 SGHAT and CDR2 FQNNGV. The trim removed 1 base at V and 4 bases at J, leaving 4 bases unmatched. This CDR3 region has 17 residues. CDR3 sequence reads: CASSLARLAGGYNEQFF. CDR3 nucleotides: TGTGCCAGCAGCTTAGCTCGACTAGCGGGAGGTTACAATGAGCAGTTCTTC.

In this sample, this clonotype turned up many times. The chain uses TRBV6-4 and TRBJ2-2; maybe TRBD2 (6 bases). The CDR3 consists of 14 residues. The germline V gene has CDR1 MRHNA and CDR2 SNTAGT. The V and J ends lost 4 bases and 8 bases respectively, with 14 bases between them. CDR3 amino acids: CASSVVAAAGELFF. In DNA, the CDR3 is TGTGCCAGCAGTGTGGTAGCGGCAGCGGGGGAGCTGTTTTTT.

The table lists this clonotype with many counts. The chain has TRBV25-1 and TRBJ2-5; the match to TRBD2 covers 7 bases. CDR1 and CDR2 (germline): MGHDK, SYGVNS. The CDR3 loop spans 15 amino acids. Trimming took 4 bases from V and 3 from J; bases not matched to a gene: 8. The chain's CDR3 is CASSGEAGEEETQYF. Written as DNA, the CDR3 is TGTGCCAGCAGTGGCGAGGCGGGAGAAGAAGAGACCCAGTACTTC.